The 11 T cell receptor beta chains presented below share a single source sample, sequenced in a study of response to subunit inactivated influenza vaccine. TCRdb passed the RT-PCR reads through MiXCR, listing each CDR3 protein once. The table has 630,000 or so distinct CDR3 sequences, 15% to 17% seen once. Source: PBMCs from blood, taken roughly 13 days after vaccination. The receptors stem from a man in his forties or fifties who received an inactivated influenza vaccine.

The V and J genes are TRBV7-9 and TRBJ2-1; a possible D gene is TRBD1 (5 bases). V gave up 5 bases and J gave up 10 bases, with 9 bases separating them. CDR1 is SEHNR, CDR2 FQNEAQ, per germline (reference sequence). The CDR3 covers 11 residues. In DNA, the CDR3 is TGTGCCAGCAGCACAGCAGGGGAGCAGTTCTTC. This sequence encodes CASSTAGEQFF.

This clonotype came up a few times. The J gene is TRBJ2-1, the V gene TRBV7-2, with 10 bases aligning to TRBD2. The germline gives CDR1 SGHTA, CDR2 FQGNSA. This CDR3 has 16 residues. The trim removed 2 bases at V and 7 bases at J, leaving 8 bases unmatched. The CDR3, as DNA: TGTGCCAGCAGCTTAAGGAGCGGGAGGGCCCAAAATGAGCAGTTCTTC. This translates into CASSLRSGRAQNEQFF.

CDR3 amino acids: CASSLEGQGVNEQFF. The DNA for the CDR3 is TGCGCCAGCAGCTTAGAGGGCCAGGGGGTCAATGAGCAGTTCTTC. V usage is TRBV5-1 and J usage is TRBJ2-1; 7 nucleotides line up with TRBD1. The CDR3 is 15 residues long. Germline CDR1 and CDR2: SGHRS and YFSETQ. With 2 bases clipped from V and 6 bases from J, the junction kept 8 bases outside the gene matches.

The gene calls are TRBV7-6 and TRBJ1-2; weak D call: TRBD1 (6 bases). The CDR3 runs to 13 residues. With 3 bases removed from V and 8 bases from J, the gap between germline ends came to 13 bases. Germline V gene sequence: CDR1 SGHVS, CDR2 FNYEAQ. The CDR3 loop is CASSLEGVRGYTF. The CDR3 DNA follows: TGTGCCAGCAGCTTGGAGGGGGTGCGCGGCTACACCTTC.

The V gene is TRBV12-3 or TRBV12-4, the J gene TRBJ2-2; either TRBD1 or TRBD2 may supply D (5 bases each). Trimming removed 3 bases from V and 5 bases from J, with 10 bases in between. The CDR3 is made up of 14 amino acids. The CDR3 is CASSFGWGTGELFF. In DNA, the CDR3 is TGTGCCAGCAGTTTTGGTTGGGGGACCGGGGAGCTGTTTTTT.

This clonotype was seen a handful of times. The J gene is TRBJ1-2, the V gene TRBV5-6; 9 bases line up with TRBD1. Germline V gene data show CDR1 as SGHDT and CDR2 as YYEEEE. The CDR3 is made up of 15 amino acids. V lost 1 base to trimming and J lost 6 bases; unmatched junction nucleotides: 7. The CDR3 sequence: CASSLSGTGRNGYTF. The DNA for the CDR3 is TGTGCCAGCAGCTTGTCCGGGACAGGGAGGAATGGCTACACCTTC.

The J gene is TRBJ2-1, the V gene TRBV11-1; D gene unclear. CDR1 SGHAT and CDR2 FQDESV come from the germline V gene (reference sequence). CDR3 size: 20 residues. V was cut by 1 base and J by 4 bases, with 26 bases left in between. The CDR3 sequence: CASSLDAWLGGLRGYNEQFF. CDR3 nucleotides: TGTGCCAGCAGCTTAGACGCCTGGTTAGGCGGCCTCCGTGGTTACAATGAGCAGTTCTTC.

This clonotype was found many times. The chain uses TRBV12-3 or TRBV12-4 and TRBJ2-2, with 16 bases lining up with TRBD2. With 5 bases clipped from V and 3 bases from J, the junction kept 9 bases outside the gene matches. The CDR3 has 19 amino acids. The CDR3 region has the DNA TGTGCCAGCAGTCCCGGGACTAGCGGGAGGGCCGTGGACACCGGGGAGCTGTTTTTT. It yields the protein CASSPGTSGRAVDTGELFF.

This chain joins TRBV10-3 and TRBJ2-1; TRBD2 matches at 9 bases. Trimming at V came to 5 bases and at J to 4 bases, leaving 9 bases not matched to a gene. This CDR3 spans 16 amino acids. Germline V CDR1 and CDR2: ENHRY, SYGVKD. CDR3: CAISQTSGQTYNEQFF. The CDR3 DNA reads TGTGCCATCAGTCAGACTAGCGGCCAAACGTACAATGAGCAGTTCTTC.

This sequence joins TRBV5-1 and TRBJ1-5; 7 bases fit TRBD1. This CDR3 spans 16 amino acids. V dropped 2 bases and J dropped 2; count of bases not matched to a gene: 7. Germline V gene sequence: CDR1 SGHRS, CDR2 YFSETQ. The CDR3 region is CASSFGPTGGNQPQHF. Written as DNA, the CDR3 is TGCGCCAGCAGCTTTGGCCCAACAGGGGGCAATCAGCCCCAGCATTTT.

The CDR3 region is CASSGGRANSPLHF. For the CDR3, the DNA is TGTGCCAGCAGTGGGGGCAGGGCCAATTCACCCCTCCACTTT. V is TRBV12-3 or TRBV12-4 and J is TRBJ1-6; possible D gene TRBD1, 6 bases. The CDR3 spans 14 residues. Trimming cost V 5 bases and J 7 bases, with 12 bases left between them.